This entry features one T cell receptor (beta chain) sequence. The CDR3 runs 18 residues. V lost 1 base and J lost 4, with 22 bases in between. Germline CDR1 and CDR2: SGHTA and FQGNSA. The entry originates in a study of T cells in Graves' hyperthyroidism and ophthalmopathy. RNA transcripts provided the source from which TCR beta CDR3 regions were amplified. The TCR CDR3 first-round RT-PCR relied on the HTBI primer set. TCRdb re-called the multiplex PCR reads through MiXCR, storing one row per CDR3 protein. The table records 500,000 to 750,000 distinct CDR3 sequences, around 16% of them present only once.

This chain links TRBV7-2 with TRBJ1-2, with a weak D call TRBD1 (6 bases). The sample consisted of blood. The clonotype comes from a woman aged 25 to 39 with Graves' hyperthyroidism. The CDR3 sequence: CASSLEGGVGFHVYGYTF. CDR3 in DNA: TGTGCCAGCAGCTTAGAGGGGGGGGTAGGGTTTCACGTCTATGGCTACACCTTC.